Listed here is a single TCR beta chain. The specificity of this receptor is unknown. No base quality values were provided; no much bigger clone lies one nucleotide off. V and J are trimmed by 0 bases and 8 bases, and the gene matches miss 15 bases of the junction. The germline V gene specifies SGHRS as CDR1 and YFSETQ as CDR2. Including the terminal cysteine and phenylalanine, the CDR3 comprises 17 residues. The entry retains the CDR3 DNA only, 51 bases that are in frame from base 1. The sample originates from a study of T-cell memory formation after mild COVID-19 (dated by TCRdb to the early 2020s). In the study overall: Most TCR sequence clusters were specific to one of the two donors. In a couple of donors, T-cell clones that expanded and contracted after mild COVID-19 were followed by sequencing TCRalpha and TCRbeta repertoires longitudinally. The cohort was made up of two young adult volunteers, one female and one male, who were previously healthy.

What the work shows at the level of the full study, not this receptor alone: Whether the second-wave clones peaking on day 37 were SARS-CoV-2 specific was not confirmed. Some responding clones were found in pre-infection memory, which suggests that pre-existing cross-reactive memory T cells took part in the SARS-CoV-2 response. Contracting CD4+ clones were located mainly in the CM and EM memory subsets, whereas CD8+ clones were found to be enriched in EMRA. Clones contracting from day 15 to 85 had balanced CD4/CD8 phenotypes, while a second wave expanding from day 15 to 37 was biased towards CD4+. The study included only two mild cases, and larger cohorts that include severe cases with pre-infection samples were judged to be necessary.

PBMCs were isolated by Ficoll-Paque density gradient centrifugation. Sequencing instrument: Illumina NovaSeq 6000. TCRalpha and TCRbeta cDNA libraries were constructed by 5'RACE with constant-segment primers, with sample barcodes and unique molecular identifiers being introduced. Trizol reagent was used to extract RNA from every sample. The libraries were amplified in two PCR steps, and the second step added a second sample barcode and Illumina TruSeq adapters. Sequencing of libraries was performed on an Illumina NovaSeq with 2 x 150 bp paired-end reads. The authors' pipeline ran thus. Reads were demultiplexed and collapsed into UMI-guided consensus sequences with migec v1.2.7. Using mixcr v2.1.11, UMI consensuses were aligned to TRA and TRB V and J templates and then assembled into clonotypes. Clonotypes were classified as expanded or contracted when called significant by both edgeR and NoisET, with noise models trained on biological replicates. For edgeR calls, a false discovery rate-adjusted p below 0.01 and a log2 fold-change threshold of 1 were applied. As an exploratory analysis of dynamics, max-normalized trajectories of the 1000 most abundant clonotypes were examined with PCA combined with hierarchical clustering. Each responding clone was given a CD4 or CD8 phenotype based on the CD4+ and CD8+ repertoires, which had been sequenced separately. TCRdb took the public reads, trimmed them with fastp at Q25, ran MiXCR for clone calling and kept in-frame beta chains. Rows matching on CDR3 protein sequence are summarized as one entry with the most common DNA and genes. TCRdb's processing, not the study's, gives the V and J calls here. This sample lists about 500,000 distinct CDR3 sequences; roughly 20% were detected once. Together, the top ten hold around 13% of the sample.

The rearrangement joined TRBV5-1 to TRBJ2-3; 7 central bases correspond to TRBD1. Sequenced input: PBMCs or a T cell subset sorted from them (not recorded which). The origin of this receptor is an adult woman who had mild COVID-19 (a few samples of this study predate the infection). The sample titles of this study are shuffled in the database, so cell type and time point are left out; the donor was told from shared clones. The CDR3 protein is CASSLEGWTGDPGTQYF. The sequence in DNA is TGCGCCAGCAGCTTGGAGGGCTGGACAGGCGACCCGGGTACGCAGTATTTT.